The 14 T cell receptor beta chains in this list originate from one sample, sequenced in a study of beta chain features in type 1 diabetes. These receptors' antigens are unknown. Sequencing targeted expressed TCRB transcripts, as all isolated RNA had been reverse transcribed. This table comes from immunoSEQ multiplex PCR, and its TCRdb copy is limited to in-frame clones, with some not included. This sample has hundreds of thousands of clones, with around an eighth found just once. Findings and caveats of the study: Moderately but significantly shorter TCRB CDR3s were found in Type 1 diabetes patients in all four CD4+ subsets.

Sequencing was done on a sample of naive CD4+ T cells from blood. Source of these receptors: a man aged 18 to 30 with type 1 diabetes.

This clone occurred a few times. The gene calls are TRBV13 and TRBJ1-2; D not certain. Trimming took 5 bases from V and 7 from J, leaving 8 bases between them. Germline CDR1 and CDR2: PRHDT and FYEKMQ (reference sequence). CDR3 size: 11 residues. CDR3 sequence (DNA): TGTGCCAGCAGCATCGGTGGTGGCTACACCTTC. This sequence encodes CASSIGGGYTF.

This sequence joins TRBV4-1 and TRBJ2-4, with TRBD2 matching 12 bases. Germline V gives CDR1 MGHRA, CDR2 YSYEKL. This CDR3 spans 21 amino acids. The V segment lost 0 bases and the J segment 1 base; nucleotides outside the gene matches: 13. In DNA, the CDR3 is TGCGCCAGCAGCCAAGAGTCACCTAGCGGGGGGGCCGGTTTGGCCAAAAACATTCAGTACTTC. It is translated as CASSQESPSGGAGLAKNIQYF.

A few counts support this clone. V is TRBV7-8 and J is TRBJ2-5; TRBD1 aligns across 7 bases. Per the germline V gene, CDR1 is SGHVS and CDR2 is FQNEAQ. This CDR3 region has 16 residues. After removal of 5 bases from V and 1 base from J, the junction contained 10 bases not matched to a gene. DNA for the CDR3: TGTGCCAGCAGCCTCACTATACAGGGGCCCCAAGAGACCCAGTACTTC. Protein product: CASSLTIQGPQETQYF. The whole variable domain, remainder taken from reference TRBV7-8 and TRBJ2-5, is GAGVSQSPRYKVAKRGQDVALRCDPISGHVSLFWYQQALGQGPEFLTYFQNEAQLDKSGLPSDRFFAERPEGSVSTLKIQRTQQEDSAVYLCASSLTIQGPQETQYFGPGTRLLVL.

In nucleotides, the CDR3 is TGTGCCACCAGCAGGAAGGTGGGCCAGAGCTCCTATAATTCACCCCTCCACTTT. This translates into CATSRKVGQSSYNSPLHF. The V and J genes are TRBV15 and TRBJ1-6; the D is unclear. This CDR3 is 18 amino acids long. Between the trimmed V and J ends, which lost 3 bases and 0 bases, there was a span of 15 bases. CDR1 and CDR2 from the germline V gene are LNHNV and YYDKDF (reference sequence).

The chain has TRBV30 and TRBJ2-1, with unresolved D. The length of the CDR3 is 15 residues. Trimming stripped 1 base from V and 0 bases from J, with 10 bases between. Germline V lookup: CDR1 GTSNPN, CDR2 SVGIG (reference sequence). The CDR3 region is CAWSALTSSYNEQFF. CDR3 coding DNA: TGTGCCTGGAGTGCTCTAACGAGCTCCTACAATGAGCAGTTCTTC.

The rearrangement uses TRBV18 and TRBJ2-1; TRBD2 matches at 7 bases. CDR1 and CDR2 from the germline V gene are KGHSH and LQKENI. Trimming at V came to 3 bases and at J to 11 bases, leaving 7 bases not matched to a gene. The CDR3 consists of 13 residues. The CDR3: CASSPGAGEKQFF. As DNA, the CDR3 is TGTGCCAGCTCACCGGGTGCGGGGGAAAAGCAGTTCTTC.

CDR3 nucleotide sequence: TGTGCCAGCAGCTCCCCGGGCCAAGTGCTCTCCTACGAGCAGTACTTC. This sequence encodes CASSSPGQVLSYEQYF. J is TRBJ2-7 and V is TRBV7-8; D uncertain. The germline CDR1 and CDR2 sequences are SGHVS and FQNEAQ. V shed 4 bases and J shed 0 bases, with 16 bases lying between them. This CDR3 comprises 16 residues.

In this sample, this clone turned up a few times. The chain employs TRBV10-1 and TRBJ2-7; possibly TRBD2 for D (6 bases). This CDR3 spans 14 amino acids. Trimming pared 6 bases from V and 2 bases from J, leaving 14 bases between. Germline lookup yields CDR1 WNHNN and CDR2 SYGVQD (reference sequence). In nucleotides, the CDR3 is TGCGCCAGCAGCGCCGGGACTGGGACCTACGAGCAGTACTTC. Translated: CASSAGTGTYEQYF.

This clone was seen a few times. V gene TRBV28 combines with J gene TRBJ2-1, with 10 positions matching TRBD2. The germline gives CDR1 MDHEN, CDR2 SYDVKM. The V and J ends lost 6 bases and 3 bases, in that order; junction bases with no gene match: 5. CDR3 size: 15 residues. The CDR3 spells CASRSGGADYNEQFF. The DNA of the CDR3 is TGTGCCAGCAGGAGCGGGGGGGCCGACTACAATGAGCAGTTCTTC.

This rearrangement joins TRBV6-5 to TRBJ2-1; TRBD2 matches at 12 bases. The CDR3 runs 15 residues. Per germline, CDR1 MNHEY and CDR2 SVGAGI. The J segment lost 4 bases and the V segment lost 6 bases, leaving 4 bases of the junction unmatched. CDR3 sequence reads: CASRALAGGYNEQFF. The DNA for the CDR3 is TGTGCCAGCAGAGCACTAGCGGGGGGTTACAATGAGCAGTTCTTC.

The chain couples TRBV30 to TRBJ1-1; 7 bases align to TRBD1. Germline-derived CDR1 and CDR2 are GTSNPN and SVGIG (reference sequence). V trimming: 2 bases; J trimming: 10 bases; junction bases outside the gene matches: 4. This CDR3 comprises 11 residues. CDR3 sequence: CAWSPTGRAFF. DNA for the CDR3: TGTGCCTGGAGTCCGACAGGGAGAGCTTTCTTT.

Note on this clone: Within the sample, other DNA sequences also encode this same CDR3. This chain joins TRBV28 and TRBJ1-2; no firm D call. Germline lookup yields CDR1 MDHEN and CDR2 SYDVKM. This CDR3 region has 12 residues. V was trimmed by 5 bases and J by 3 bases, leaving 7 bases between them. The CDR3 DNA follows: TGTGCCAGCAGTCCCGGCCACTATGGCTACACCTTC. Protein product: CASSPGHYGYTF.

The V and J genes are TRBV10-3 and TRBJ2-5, with TRBD1 matching 11 bases. The length of the CDR3 is 14 residues. The junction had 4 bases not matched to a gene; V was cut back by 6 bases and J by 4 bases. CDR1 and CDR2 from the germline V gene are ENHRY and SYGVKD. Here the CDR3 DNA reads TGTGCCATCAGATCCGGGACAGGGGGAGAGACCCAGTACTTC. Translation gives CAIRSGTGGETQYF.

This clone was detected only a few times. J is TRBJ1-1 and V is TRBV10-2, with D possibly TRBD1 on 5 matching bases. The CDR3 loop spans 17 amino acids. V shed 7 bases and J shed 0 bases, with 21 bases lying between them. Germline V gene sequence: CDR1 WSHSY, CDR2 SAAADI. The CDR3 protein is CASKGVDGGTMNTEAFF. The CDR3 DNA follows: TGCGCCAGCAAGGGTGTTGATGGGGGGACTATGAACACTGAAGCTTTCTTT.